The 11 T cell receptor beta chains below all came from one sample that was sequenced in a study of T cell repertoires in cytomegalovirus infection. One entry per CDR3 protein, called by TCRdb with MiXCR from the reads. Of fewer than 1,000,000 distinct CDR3 sequences detected, about a third appear once; the ten largest clones hold around 15%. What these receptors recognize is not known. The specimen comprised cultured CD8+ T cells from PBMCs, sampled from culture after CMV antigen stimulation. The receptor source for this set is a human donor in good health (CMV status not recorded). Some clones in this sample may be carry-over from other donors' samples.

V and J are TRBV7-9 and TRBJ2-1, with 8 positions matching TRBD2. CDR1 is SEHNR, CDR2 FQNEAQ, per germline (reference sequence). The CDR3 spans 16 residues. V gave up 1 base and J gave up 8 bases; unmatched junction bases: 10. This CDR3 is CASSLGLRGATDEQFF. The CDR3 nucleotides read TGTGCCAGCAGCTTAGGGTTGCGGGGGGCGACGGATGAGCAGTTCTTC.

This chain uses TRBV28 with TRBJ2-1; D remains unclear. Trimming removed 7 bases at V and 3 bases at J, with 7 bases between. The CDR3 covers 12 residues. Germline CDR1 MDHEN, CDR2 SYDVKM. In DNA, the CDR3 is TGTGCCAGCAATGAAGACTACAATGAGCAGTTCTTC. This translates into CASNEDYNEQFF.

CDR3 bases: TGTGCCAGCAGTTCAGGGGTGGGAGAGACCCAGTACTTC. Protein product: CASSSGVGETQYF. The chain couples TRBV12-3 or TRBV12-4 to TRBJ2-5, with D possibly matching TRBD1 (6 bases). The CDR3 runs to 13 residues. Between the trimmed V and J ends, which lost 4 bases and 4 bases, there was a span of 10 bases.

The chain employs TRBV6-5 and TRBJ2-1; D is possibly TRBD2 (7 bases). This CDR3 comprises 15 residues. V lost 2 bases and J lost 4, with 12 bases in between. Germline V lookup: CDR1 MNHEY, CDR2 SVGAGI. CDR3 sequence (DNA): TGTGCCAGCAGTTACGAGGGGGGGCTTTACAATGAGCAGTTCTTC. This gives the protein CASSYEGGLYNEQFF.

This chain uses TRBV4-3 with TRBJ2-3; 7 nucleotides match TRBD2. V gave up 4 bases and J gave up 3 bases; unmatched junction bases: 7. The germline CDR1 and CDR2 sequences are LGHNA and YSLEER. This CDR3 contains 15 residues. The CDR3 spells CASSPKWGGTDTQYF. The CDR3 DNA reads as TGCGCCAGCAGCCCCAAGTGGGGGGGGACAGATACGCAGTATTTT.

The J gene is TRBJ2-1, the V gene TRBV7-6, with 14 bases fitting TRBD2. J gave up 2 bases and V 5 bases, and 11 bases lay outside the gene matches. Germline V lookup: CDR1 SGHVS, CDR2 FNYEAQ. The CDR3 has 19 amino acids. The CDR3 DNA is TGTGCCAGCAGCCCACGGACTAGCGGGGGGTCCTACACCTACAATGAGCAGTTCTTC. It specifies CASSPRTSGGSYTYNEQFF.

The chain joins TRBV6-2 or TRBV6-3 to TRBJ2-1; the D is unclear. Germline V gives CDR1 MNHEY, CDR2 SVGEGT. V was pared by 2 bases and J by 0 bases, with 14 bases between. The CDR3 extends over 17 amino acids. The CDR3 region has the DNA TGTGCCAGCAGTTACGCAGGACCACTTAGCTCCTACAATGAGCAGTTCTTC. As protein: CASSYAGPLSSYNEQFF.

This clonotype was seen more than once but under ten times. Here the CDR3 reads CASSSPGQGSNTGELFF. CDR3 sequence (DNA): TGTGCCAGCAGCTCCCCCGGACAGGGGTCGAACACCGGGGAGCTGTTTTTT. This chain joins TRBV7-8 and TRBJ2-2; TRBD1 aligns across 9 bases. Unmatched junction bases numbered 6, after V lost 4 bases and J lost 0 bases. CDR1 and CDR2 from the germline V gene are SGHVS and FQNEAQ. This CDR3 region has 17 residues.

CDR3 nucleotides: TGTGCCAGCAGCTTACAGGCCAGGATCTCTGGGGCCAACGTCCTGACTTTC. Translating gives CASSLQARISGANVLTF. The chain couples TRBV7-6 to TRBJ2-6; no definite D call. Germline V gene lookup returns CDR1 SGHVS and CDR2 FNYEAQ. The CDR3 totals 17 residues. The V end lost 2 bases, the J end lost 0 bases, and 11 bases lay between the germline ends.

Only a few counts were recorded for this clonotype. The chain combines TRBV7-9 with TRBJ2-2; D unclear. This CDR3 contains 14 residues. V was cut by 0 bases and J by 6 bases, with 8 bases left in between. Per germline, CDR1 SEHNR and CDR2 FQNEAQ (reference sequence). In DNA, the CDR3 is TGTGCCAGCAGCTTAGCTCTCGCCCCCGGGGAGCTGTTTTTT. It specifies CASSLALAPGELFF.

On this clonotype: Germline and junction disagree at one end, which may indicate a read error. The chain joins TRBV6-1 to TRBJ2-7; 8 bases match TRBD2. The length of the CDR3 is 14 residues. Germline loops: CDR1 MNHNS, CDR2 SASEGT. Here the CDR3 reads CASGELAVSLEQYF. The CDR3 DNA reads as TGTGCCAGCGGTGAACTAGCGGTTTCTCTCGAGCAGTACTTC.